Below, one T cell receptor beta chain is given with its context. What it binds is unknown. Researchers made TCR beta libraries by using iRepertoire HTBI primers and running Arm-PCR on CDR3 regions. TCRdb used MiXCR to reprocess the multiplex PCR reads, holding one entry per CDR3 protein. This sample has about 450,000 distinct CDR3 sequences, with around 22% found just once. Time point reported: persistent/refractory GD, antithyroid drugs over 5 years with positive TRAb. Isolated PBMC RNA provided the starting material for the TCR library. Approximately 9 milliliters of peripheral blood went into EDTA tubes. This sample was included in a study of regulatory T cells in long-lasting Graves disease. Whole-study findings and limits: Persistent patients shared 2,741 public clonotypes among themselves. Newly diagnosed patients shared fewer, at roughly 1,000.

The material was peripheral blood mononuclear cells (PBMCs), obtained when the disease was refractory, from a patient treated with antithyroid drugs. This sequence originates from a female donor with Graves disease.

The CDR3 spells CASSSRGLDTDTQYF. The DNA of the CDR3 is TGTGCCAGCAGCTCAAGAGGACTAGACACAGATACGCAGTATTTT. The chain has TRBV7-3 and TRBJ2-3; 7 bases agree with TRBD2. Germline values: CDR1 SGHTA, CDR2 FQGTGA. Trimming removed 4 bases from V and 2 bases from J; junction bases left unmatched: 6. The CDR3 consists of 15 residues.